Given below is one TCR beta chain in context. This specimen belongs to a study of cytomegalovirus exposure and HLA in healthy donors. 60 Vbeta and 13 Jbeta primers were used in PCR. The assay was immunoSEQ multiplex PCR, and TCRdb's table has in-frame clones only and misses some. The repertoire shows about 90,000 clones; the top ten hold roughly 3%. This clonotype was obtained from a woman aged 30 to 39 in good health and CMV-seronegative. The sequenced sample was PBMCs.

The CDR3 region has the DNA TGCGCCAGCAGCTTCCATACTGGCACTGAAGCTTTCTTT. Its translation is CASSFHTGTEAFF. V is TRBV5-1 and J is TRBJ1-1; D not resolved. Between the trimmed V and J ends, which lost 2 bases and 4 bases, there was a span of 9 bases. The CDR3 has 13 residues. CDR1 SGHRS and CDR2 YFSETQ come from the germline V gene.